The 25 T cell receptor beta chains in this list originate from one sample, sequenced in a study of blood T cell repertoires in COVID-19. Method: immunoSEQ multiplex PCR; TCRdb's copy keeps in-frame clones and lacks some. The data contain roughly 200,000 clones, 70% to 90% of them singletons. Sequencing input: PBMCs or T cells enriched from blood (not recorded which). Receptor source: a woman aged 40 to 49 with acute COVID-19.

This chain links TRBV6-4 with TRBJ2-3; 16 nucleotides line up with TRBD2. Germline V gene sequence: CDR1 MRHNA, CDR2 SNTAGT. CDR3 length equals 17 residues. Trimming took 2 bases from V and 4 from J; bases not matched to a gene: 3. CDR3 nucleotide sequence: TGTGCCAGCAGTGACACCGGGACTAGCGGGGGGGCAGATACGCAGTATTTT. Amino acids: CASSDTGTSGGADTQYF.

The chain links TRBV20-1 to TRBJ1-2, with D possibly TRBD1 on 5 matching bases. This CDR3 has 13 amino acids. Germline loops: CDR1 DFQATT, CDR2 SNEGSKA (reference sequence). Trimming shortened V by 3 bases and J by 2 bases, and 10 bases separated the two germline ends. The CDR3 region is CSASGGGNYGYTF. The CDR3 DNA sequence: TGCAGTGCTAGTGGGGGAGGGAACTATGGCTACACCTTC.

This clone was recorded many times. The chain recombines TRBV19 with TRBJ1-3; 7 nucleotides line up with TRBD1. This CDR3 is built from 15 residues. V lost 4 bases and J lost 0; bases outside the gene matches: 3. Per the germline V gene, CDR1 is LNHDA and CDR2 is SQIVND (reference sequence). Here the CDR3 DNA reads TGTGCCAGTAGTAACCGGGACAGCTCTGGAAACACCATATATTTT. As protein: CASSNRDSSGNTIYF.

The V gene is TRBV7-9, the J gene TRBJ1-4; TRBD1 might be the D (5 bases). CDR1 and CDR2 from the germline V gene are SEHNR and FQNEAQ (reference sequence). The CDR3 has 14 amino acids. The V and J ends lost 5 bases and 0 bases respectively, with 7 bases between them. The CDR3 DNA reads TGTGCCAGCAGCGACAGTACAACTAATGAAAAACTGTTTTTT. Translating gives CASSDSTTNEKLFF.

This chain links TRBV29-1 with TRBJ1-3; D perhaps matches TRBD1 (5 bases). CDR1 is SQVTM, CDR2 ANQGSEA, per germline. Trimming stripped 7 bases from V and 1 base from J, with 20 bases between. The CDR3 is 16 amino acids. The CDR3 sequence is CSGGGGDPQSGNTIYF. CDR3 coding DNA: TGCAGCGGTGGCGGGGGGGACCCCCAGTCTGGAAACACCATATATTTT.

CDR3 in amino acids: CASSYGAASGANVLTF. The CDR3 DNA reads as TGTGCCAGCAGTTACGGAGCGGCCTCTGGGGCCAACGTCCTGACTTTC. The V call is TRBV27, the J call TRBJ2-6, with D maybe TRBD2 (5 bases). This CDR3 comprises 16 residues. Trimming took 4 bases from V and 0 from J, leaving 10 bases between them. Germline loops: CDR1 MNHEY, CDR2 SMNVEV (reference sequence).

CDR3 nucleotide sequence: TGTGCCAGTAGTACCGACAGGGTCACGGGCAATCAGCCCCAGCATTTT. This sequence encodes CASSTDRVTGNQPQHF. The chain combines TRBV19 with TRBJ1-5; 7 nucleotides match TRBD1. Germline-derived CDR1 and CDR2 are LNHDA and SQIVND (reference sequence). CDR3 length: 16 amino acids. V shed 4 bases and J 2 bases; nucleotides not matched to a gene: 8.

The CDR3: CASSGQGAPYNEQFF. In DNA form, the CDR3 reads TGTGCCAGCAGCGGACAGGGGGCACCCTACAATGAGCAGTTCTTC. This chain connects TRBV9 to TRBJ2-1, with 10 bases lining up with TRBD1. After removal of 3 bases from V and 2 bases from J, the junction contained 2 bases not matched to a gene. CDR1 and CDR2 (germline): SGDLS, YYNGEE. The CDR3 contains 15 residues.

The chain couples TRBV6-5 to TRBJ1-1; D is perhaps TRBD1 (5 bases). The CDR3 spans 11 residues. The germline gives CDR1 MNHEY, CDR2 SVGAGI. V was clipped by 6 bases and J by 7 bases, with 9 bases between them. In DNA, the CDR3 is TGTGCCAGCAGGGGGCTGGGTGAAGCTTTCTTT. Amino acid sequence: CASRGLGEAFF.

V usage is TRBV5-1 and J usage is TRBJ1-2, with D tentatively TRBD1 (5 bases). Germline-derived CDR1 and CDR2 are SGHRS and YFSETQ. This CDR3 is built from 14 residues. V lost 4 bases to trimming and J lost 7 bases, with 17 bases between them. CDR3 region: CASSPGTGRGGYTF. The DNA of the CDR3 is TGCGCCAGCAGCCCCGGGACGGGGAGGGGTGGCTACACCTTC.

The rearrangement uses TRBV9 and TRBJ2-3; 10 nucleotides line up with TRBD2. V lost 3 bases and J lost 6; bases outside the gene matches: 7. The germline gives CDR1 SGDLS, CDR2 YYNGEE. There are 15 residues in the CDR3. Here the CDR3 reads CASSGAGGQADTQYF. The CDR3 DNA sequence: TGTGCCAGCAGCGGAGCGGGGGGGCAGGCCGATACGCAGTATTTT. Using reference TRBV9 and TRBJ2-3 for the parts outside the CDR3, the full variable domain is DSGVTQTPKHLITATGQRVTLRCSPRSGDLSVYWYQQSLDQGLQFLIQYYNGEERAKGNILERFSAQQFPDLHSELNLSSLELGDSALYFCASSGAGGQADTQYFGPGTRLTVL.

The V gene is TRBV7-9, the J gene TRBJ1-2; tentative D call: TRBD1 (6 bases). V lost 5 bases, J lost 5 bases, and 18 bases lay in between. The CDR3 is made up of 15 amino acids. Germline V gene sequence: CDR1 SEHNR, CDR2 FQNEAQ (reference sequence). The DNA for the CDR3 is TGTGCCAGCAGCCCCCCGGACAGAGGTTATTATGGCTACACCTTC. Translating gives CASSPPDRGYYGYTF.

CDR3 protein: CATPPGTGAGMNTEAFF. The CDR3 DNA reads TGTGCCACCCCTCCCGGGACAGGGGCAGGGATGAACACTGAAGCTTTCTTT. This chain links TRBV15 with TRBJ1-1; the match to TRBD1 covers 10 bases. CDR1 and CDR2 from the germline V gene are LNHNV and YYDKDF (reference sequence). The CDR3 contains 17 residues. The J segment lost 0 bases and the V segment lost 8 bases, leaving 12 bases of the junction unmatched. Together with reference TRBV15 and TRBJ1-1, the CDR3 gives the full variable domain: DAMVIQNPRYQVTQFGKPVTLSCSQTLNHNVMYWYQQKSSQAPKLLFHYYDKDFNNEADTPDNFQSRRPNTSFCFLDIRSPGLGDTAMYLCATPPGTGAGMNTEAFFGQGTRLTVV.

The chain recombines TRBV20-1 with TRBJ1-3, with D maybe TRBD1 (5 bases). The V end was cut by 4 bases, the J end by 7 bases, with 8 bases between. CDR1 is DFQATT, CDR2 SNEGSKA, per germline (reference sequence). This CDR3 contains 11 residues. Here the CDR3 reads CSANQGNTIYF. The DNA for the CDR3 is TGCAGTGCTAACCAGGGTAACACCATATATTTT.

The J gene is TRBJ2-3, the V gene TRBV6-2 or TRBV6-3, with TRBD2 identical over 10 bases. Germline assignment: CDR1 MNHEY and CDR2 SVGEGT. With V trimmed by 0 bases and J by 6 bases, 12 bases remained unmatched. The length of the CDR3 is 18 residues. The CDR3 here is CASSYSRSERGGRDTQYF. The CDR3 nucleotides read TGTGCCAGCAGTTACTCGAGATCTGAGCGGGGGGGCAGGGATACGCAGTATTTT.

The chain uses TRBV3-1 (or the pseudogene TRBV3-2) and TRBJ1-2; D perhaps matches TRBD1 (5 bases). Trimming removed 0 bases from V and 7 bases from J, with 12 bases in between. This CDR3 has 14 residues. The V gene's germline CDR1 is LGHDT and CDR2 YNNKEL (reference sequence). The CDR3 here is CASSQDLGGGGYTF. DNA of the CDR3: TGTGCCAGCAGCCAAGATTTGGGGGGAGGTGGCTACACCTTC.

DNA for the CDR3: TGCGCCAGCAGCCTGGACAGGGGGCTTAGCTCACCCCTCCACTTT. It translates to CASSLDRGLSSPLHF. The chain uses TRBV4-1 and TRBJ1-6; 11 positions agree with TRBD1. Germline V gives CDR1 MGHRA, CDR2 YSYEKL. After removal of 4 bases from V and 10 bases from J, the junction contained 6 bases not matched to a gene. The CDR3 has 15 residues.

This clone has only one observation. The gene calls are TRBV27 and TRBJ1-1, with a tentative D call TRBD1 (5 bases). The CDR3 extends over 14 amino acids. Trimming took 3 bases from V and 5 from J, leaving 13 bases between them. Germline values: CDR1 MNHEY, CDR2 SMNVEV (reference sequence). The DNA of the CDR3 is TGTGCCAGCAGTTTGGGGCAGGGATGGACTGAAGCTTTCTTT. Its translation is CASSLGQGWTEAFF.

The V gene is TRBV9, the J gene TRBJ1-1, with 7 bases fitting TRBD1. With V trimmed by 0 bases and J by 4 bases, 6 bases remained unmatched. Germline CDR1 is SGDLS and CDR2 is YYNGEE. This CDR3 comprises 15 residues. Written as DNA, the CDR3 is TGTGCCAGCAGCGTAGATCCACAGGGGTCCACTGAAGCTTTCTTT. This gives the protein CASSVDPQGSTEAFF. Variable domain in full (rest from reference TRBV9 and TRBJ1-1): DSGVTQTPKHLITATGQRVTLRCSPRSGDLSVYWYQQSLDQGLQFLIQYYNGEERAKGNILERFSAQQFPDLHSELNLSSLELGDSALYFCASSVDPQGSTEAFFGQGTRLTVV.

This clone was observed a single time. The chain has TRBV5-4 and TRBJ2-7; 8 nucleotides line up with TRBD1. Germline-derived CDR1 and CDR2 are SGHNT and YYREEE (reference sequence). CDR3 length: 13 amino acids. V dropped 0 bases and J dropped 6; count of bases not matched to a gene: 2. The CDR3: CASSLDRGFEQYF. In nucleotides, the CDR3 is TGTGCCAGCAGCTTGGACAGGGGGTTCGAGCAGTACTTC.

The chain uses TRBV9 and TRBJ2-2; 8 bases are a match to TRBD2. Germline V gene sequence: CDR1 SGDLS, CDR2 YYNGEE. The CDR3 runs 16 residues. V was clipped by 6 bases and J by 0 bases; unmatched bases: 7. CDR3 DNA sequence: TGTGCCAGCAATCATGGCGGGGGGTCGAACACCGGGGAGCTGTTTTTT. This gives the protein CASNHGGGSNTGELFF.

CDR3 bases: TGTGCCAGCAGCCGGGGACAGGGGGATGGCTACACCTTC. This translates into CASSRGQGDGYTF. The chain links TRBV4-2 to TRBJ1-2, with 11 bases lining up with TRBD1. This CDR3 region has 13 residues. Per the germline V gene, CDR1 is LGHNA and CDR2 is YNFKEQ. The V and J ends lost 4 bases and 6 bases, in that order; junction bases with no gene match: 1.

The chain links TRBV4-1 to TRBJ1-5; D not resolved. The CDR3 spans 13 residues. From germline, CDR1 is MGHRA and CDR2 YSYEKL. Deletions cut 3 bases from V and 7 bases from J, with 10 bases between. The CDR3 DNA reads as TGCGCCAGCAGCCAGGAGAACGGCCAGCCCCAGCATTTT. This translates into CASSQENGQPQHF.

The chain carries TRBV11-3 and TRBJ2-1; TRBD2 matches at 14 bases. The CDR3 consists of 18 residues. The germline CDR1 and CDR2 sequences are SGHNT and YENEEA. J lost 5 bases, V lost 4 bases, and 10 bases had no gene match. This chain's CDR3 is CASSSTRLAGGGNNEQFF. The CDR3 DNA is TGTGCCAGCAGCTCCACCCGACTAGCGGGGGGGGGAAACAATGAGCAGTTCTTC.

This clone was counted a single time. The chain has TRBV7-3 and TRBJ2-1; D is unclear. Trimming shortened V by 0 bases and J by 0 bases, and 9 bases separated the two germline ends. This CDR3 spans 16 amino acids. The germline V gene has CDR1 SGHTA and CDR2 FQGTGA. CDR3 DNA: TGTGCCAGCAGCTTAACGCGGCTAAGCTCCTACAATGAGCAGTTCTTC. Residues: CASSLTRLSSYNEQFF.